These 7 T cell receptor beta chains originate from one sample sequenced in a study of cytomegalovirus exposure and HLA in healthy donors (dated by TCRdb to about 2017). The receptor library was made with the immunoSEQ multiplex PCR assay. A mixture of 60 forward primers for TCR Vbeta segments and 13 reverse primers for TCR Jbeta segments was used in the multiplex PCR. This is the immuneACCESS table as TCRdb keeps it, with only in-frame sequences that have V and J called. A part of the clones is gone; compared with another copy, unresolved V genes explain less than half, and the rest is unexplained. This sample comprises roughly 100,000 clones, around 80% of them detected only once. The biggest ten clones account for roughly 2.5% of the sample. Input material: PBMCs. These receptors were taken from a man between 40 and 49 years old in good health and CMV-seronegative.

V usage is TRBV11-2 and J usage is TRBJ2-3, with TRBD2 identical over 13 bases. The germline V gene has CDR1 SGHAT and CDR2 FQNNGV. The CDR3 runs to 16 residues. Trimming at V came to 0 bases and at J to 3 bases, leaving 0 bases not matched to a gene. The CDR3 spells CASSLELAGGTDTQYF. As DNA, the CDR3 is TGTGCCAGCAGCTTAGAACTAGCGGGGGGGACAGATACGCAGTATTTT.

This chain joins TRBV11-3 and TRBJ2-2, with TRBD2 identical over 11 bases. With V trimmed by 8 bases and J by 3 bases, 5 bases remained unmatched. CDR3 size: 15 residues. Germline lookup yields CDR1 SGHNT and CDR2 YENEEA. CDR3 nucleotide sequence: TGTGCCAGCGGTAGCGGGGGGGCTGACACCGGGGAGCTGTTTTTT. Its translation is CASGSGGADTGELFF.

This clone came up once. J is TRBJ2-5 and V is TRBV15; possibly TRBD1 for D (6 bases). The CDR3 covers 16 residues. Per the germline V gene, CDR1 is LNHNV and CDR2 is YYDKDF (reference sequence). V was pared by 8 bases and J by 4 bases, with 23 bases between. CDR3 sequence reads: CATSETGLRGGETQYF. In DNA, the CDR3 is TGTGCCACCTCCGAGACAGGACTCCGAGGTGGAGAGACCCAGTACTTC.

This clone was counted only a few times. The gene calls are TRBV7-9 and TRBJ1-1; weak D call: TRBD1 (5 bases). Germline CDR1 and CDR2: SEHNR and FQNEAQ (reference sequence). Deletions cut 0 bases from V and 0 bases from J, with 8 bases between. This CDR3 contains 15 residues. The CDR3 nucleotides are TGTGCCAGCAGCTTAGCCGGGGGAATGAACACTGAAGCTTTCTTT. This codes for CASSLAGGMNTEAFF.

This chain links TRBV2 with TRBJ1-1; weak D call: TRBD1 (5 bases). This CDR3 is 14 amino acids long. The ends were cut back, 6 bases at V and 2 bases at J, with 13 bases in the middle. Looked up from germline, CDR1 is SNHLY and CDR2 is FYNNEI. In nucleotides, the CDR3 is TGTGCCAGCAGGGGGCGCCAGGGAAACACTGAAGCTTTCTTT. Its protein product is CASRGRQGNTEAFF.

The V and J genes are TRBV7-9 and TRBJ1-2; 8 bases are a match to TRBD1. Germline V gene data show CDR1 as SEHNR and CDR2 as FQNEAQ (reference sequence). V gave up 1 base and J gave up 4 bases; unmatched junction bases: 11. This CDR3 has 17 amino acids. CDR3 nucleotides: TGTGCCAGCAGCTTAGATTTGCCCCGACAGGGGATCTATGGCTACACCTTC. The encoded protein is CASSLDLPRQGIYGYTF.

The chain uses TRBV7-2 and TRBJ2-3; 8 bases fit TRBD2. This CDR3 has 15 amino acids. CDR1 is SGHTA, CDR2 FQGNSA, per germline. V lost 1 base to trimming and J lost 0 bases; unmatched junction nucleotides: 0. The CDR3 here is CASSLERGSTDTQYF. The CDR3 nucleotides are TGTGCCAGCAGCTTAGAGCGGGGGAGCACAGATACGCAGTATTTT.